The subject of this entry is one T cell receptor (beta chain). These data originate in a study of blood T cell repertoires in COVID-19. Across the study: T cells, B-cell-depleted T cells, or PBMCs supplied cDNA or gDNA.

With 0 bases removed from V and 2 bases from J, the gap between germline ends came to 10 bases. This CDR3 has 15 amino acids. The V gene's germline CDR1 is KGHSH and CDR2 LQKENI. Under the authors' procedure: Estimation of nucleated cell counts relied on the amplification of reference gene primers. TCRdb keeps only in-frame clones here, not all; method: immunoSEQ multiplex PCR. The DNA was the basis for D and trimming; V, J and clone size are from that table. The repertoire holds some 62,000 clones, more than 60% seen once, with 15% to 20% in the top ten. This receptor was obtained from a man aged 60 to 69 with acute or convalescent COVID-19. The rearrangement links TRBV18 to TRBJ1-1; the D gene is possibly TRBD1 (6 bases). Specimen: peripheral blood. The CDR3 bases are TGTGCCAGCTCACCACCGGGCAGGGGTAACACTGAAGCTTTCTTT. This encodes CASSPPGRGNTEAFF.